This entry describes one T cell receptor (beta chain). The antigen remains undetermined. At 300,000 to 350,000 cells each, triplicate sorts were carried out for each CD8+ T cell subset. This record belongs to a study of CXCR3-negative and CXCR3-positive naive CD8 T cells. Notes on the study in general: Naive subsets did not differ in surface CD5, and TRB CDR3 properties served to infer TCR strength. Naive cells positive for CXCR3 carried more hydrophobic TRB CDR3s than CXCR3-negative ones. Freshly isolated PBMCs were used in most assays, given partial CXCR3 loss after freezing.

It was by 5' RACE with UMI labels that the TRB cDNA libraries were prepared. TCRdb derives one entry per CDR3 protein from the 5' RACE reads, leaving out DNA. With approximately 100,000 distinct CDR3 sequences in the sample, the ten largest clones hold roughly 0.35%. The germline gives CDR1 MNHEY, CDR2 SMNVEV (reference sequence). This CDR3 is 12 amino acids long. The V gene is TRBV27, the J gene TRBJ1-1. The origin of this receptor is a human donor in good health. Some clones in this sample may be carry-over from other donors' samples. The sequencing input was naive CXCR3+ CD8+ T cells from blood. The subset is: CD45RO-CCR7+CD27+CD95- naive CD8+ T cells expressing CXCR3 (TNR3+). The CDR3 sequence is CASSMGGTEAFF.